The next 3 T cell receptor beta chains were all read from a single sample in a study of blood T cell repertoires in COVID-19. Data came from immunoSEQ multiplex PCR; TCRdb stores just in-frame clones and leaves some out. The sample carries more than 65,000 clones, about three quarters recorded once. The sample was peripheral blood. The receptors were gathered from a woman in her 70s with acute or convalescent COVID-19.

V is TRBV29-1 and J is TRBJ1-1, with 8 bases matching TRBD1. The CDR3 spans 14 residues. Per the germline V gene, CDR1 is SQVTM and CDR2 is ANQGSEA. V lost 4 bases, J lost 5 bases, and 9 bases stayed unmatched. The CDR3 protein is CSVGSGGEGTEAFF. The CDR3 region has the DNA TGCAGCGTTGGGTCAGGGGGCGAGGGTACTGAAGCTTTCTTT.

The V and J genes are TRBV11-2 and TRBJ2-1, with 11 bases matching TRBD2. V shed 3 bases and J 11 bases; nucleotides not matched to a gene: 9. Germline V gene lookup returns CDR1 SGHAT and CDR2 FQNNGV. The CDR3 is 15 amino acids. CDR3 amino acids: CASSLELAGERQQFF. The CDR3 DNA sequence: TGTGCCAGCAGCTTGGAACTAGCGGGGGAGCGACAGCAGTTCTTC.

This clone appeared a single time. This chain connects TRBV27 to TRBJ1-2, with D possibly TRBD1 on 6 matching bases. The CDR3 runs to 13 residues. The germline V gene has CDR1 MNHEY and CDR2 SMNVEV (reference sequence). Deletions cut 5 bases from V and 4 bases from J, with 11 bases between. The CDR3 region has the DNA TGTGCCAGCAGTCGGACAGATAGCTATGGCTACACCTTC. This translates into CASSRTDSYGYTF.